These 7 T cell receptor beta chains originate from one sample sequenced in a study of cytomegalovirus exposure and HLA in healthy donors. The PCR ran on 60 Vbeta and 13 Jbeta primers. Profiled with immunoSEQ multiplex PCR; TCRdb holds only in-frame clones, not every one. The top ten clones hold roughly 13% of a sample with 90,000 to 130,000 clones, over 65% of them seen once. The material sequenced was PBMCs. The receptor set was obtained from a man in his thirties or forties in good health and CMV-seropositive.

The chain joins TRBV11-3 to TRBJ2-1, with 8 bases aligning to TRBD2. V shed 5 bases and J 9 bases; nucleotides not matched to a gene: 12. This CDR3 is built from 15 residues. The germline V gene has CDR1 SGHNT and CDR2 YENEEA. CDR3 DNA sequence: TGTGCCAGCAGCGCCGGGGGGGGACCTCCTCCTGAGCAGTTCTTC. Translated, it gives CASSAGGGPPPEQFF.

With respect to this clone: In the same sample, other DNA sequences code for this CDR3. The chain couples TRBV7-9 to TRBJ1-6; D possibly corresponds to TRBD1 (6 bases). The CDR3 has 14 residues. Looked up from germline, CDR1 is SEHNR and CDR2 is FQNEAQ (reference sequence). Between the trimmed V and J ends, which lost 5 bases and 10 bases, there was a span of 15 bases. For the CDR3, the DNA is TGTGCCAGCAGCCTCCGAACAGGGAACTCACCCCTCCACTTT. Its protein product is CASSLRTGNSPLHF.

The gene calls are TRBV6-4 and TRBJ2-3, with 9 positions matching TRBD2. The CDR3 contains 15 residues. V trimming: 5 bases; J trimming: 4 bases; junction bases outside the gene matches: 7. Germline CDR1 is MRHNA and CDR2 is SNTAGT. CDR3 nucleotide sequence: TGTGCCAGCAGTATTGGCGGGGGGGCAGCAGATACGCAGTATTTT. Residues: CASSIGGGAADTQYF.

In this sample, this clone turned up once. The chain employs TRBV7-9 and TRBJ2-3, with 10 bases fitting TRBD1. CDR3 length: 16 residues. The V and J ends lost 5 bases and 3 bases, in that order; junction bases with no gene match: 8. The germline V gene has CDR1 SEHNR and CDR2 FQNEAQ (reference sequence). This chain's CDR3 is CASSRFQGQGTDTQYF. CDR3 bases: TGTGCCAGCAGCCGATTTCAGGGACAGGGGACAGATACGCAGTATTTT.

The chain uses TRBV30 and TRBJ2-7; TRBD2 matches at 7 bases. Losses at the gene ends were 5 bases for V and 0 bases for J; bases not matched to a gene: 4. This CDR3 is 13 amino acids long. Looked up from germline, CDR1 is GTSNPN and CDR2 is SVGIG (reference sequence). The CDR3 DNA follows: TGTGCCTGGGGGTCGGGGGGCTCCTACGAGCAGTACTTC. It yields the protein CAWGSGGSYEQYF.

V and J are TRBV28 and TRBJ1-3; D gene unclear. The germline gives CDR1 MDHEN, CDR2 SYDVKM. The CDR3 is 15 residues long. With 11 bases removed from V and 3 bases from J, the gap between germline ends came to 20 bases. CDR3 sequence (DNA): TGTGCCTCAGCATCCGCCCAGACGGGTGGAAACACCATATATTTT. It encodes CASASAQTGGNTIYF.

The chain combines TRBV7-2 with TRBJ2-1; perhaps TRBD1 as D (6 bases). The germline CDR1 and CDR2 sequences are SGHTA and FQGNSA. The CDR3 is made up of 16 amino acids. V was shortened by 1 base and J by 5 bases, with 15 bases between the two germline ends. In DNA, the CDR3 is TGTGCCAGCAGCTTAGGCCGTGGCAGGGGCGACAATGAGCAGTTCTTC. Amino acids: CASSLGRGRGDNEQFF.